Listed below are T cell receptor beta chains from one sample, sequenced in a study of T-cell memory formation after mild COVID-19. Each CDR3 protein is one row after TCRdb ran MiXCR on the 5' RACE reads. This table holds over 150,000 distinct CDR3 sequences, over 20% found once. The sample was PBMCs or a T cell subset sorted from them (not recorded which). These receptors were taken from an adult woman who had mild COVID-19 (a few samples of this study predate the infection). Cell type and time point are not known. Each CDR3 is given with its conserved first and last residue. D genes are given only for firm matches. Only some rows state a clone size, as once, few, many or a class for expanded clones.

j_call: TRBJ2-7; d_call: TRBD2; v_call: TRBV29-1; clone_size: NA; cdr3_aa: CSVDTGLLAGGAYEQYF; cdr3_nt: TGCAGCGTTGACACAGGGCTACTAGCGGGAGGCGCCTACGAGCAGTACTTC
j_call: TRBJ2-1; d_call: NA; v_call: TRBV7-9; clone_size: few; cdr3_aa: CASSSRVSSSYNEQFF; cdr3_nt: TGTGCCAGCAGCAGCCGGGTCTCGAGCTCCTACAATGAGCAGTTCTTC
j_call: TRBJ2-7; d_call: TRBD1; v_call: TRBV13; clone_size: few; cdr3_aa: CASSDRVREQYF; cdr3_nt: TGTGCCAGCAGCGACAGGGTCCGGGAGCAGTACTTC
j_call: TRBJ2-1; d_call: TRBD2; v_call: TRBV4-2; clone_size: few; cdr3_aa: CASSLPLAGGLNEQFF; cdr3_nt: TGTGCCAGCAGCCTCCCCCTAGCGGGGGGGCTAAATGAGCAGTTCTTC
j_call: TRBJ2-1; d_call: NA; v_call: TRBV7-9; clone_size: NA; cdr3_aa: CASPPADSYNEQFF; cdr3_nt: TGTGCCTCACCCCCAGCGGACTCCTACAATGAGCAGTTCTTC
j_call: TRBJ2-1; d_call: NA; v_call: TRBV4-1; clone_size: few; cdr3_aa: CASSPEGAGPFF; cdr3_nt: TGCGCCAGCAGCCCAGAGGGAGCCGGACCGTTCTTC
j_call: TRBJ2-2; d_call: NA; v_call: TRBV7-9; clone_size: few; cdr3_aa: CASSLAADTNTGELFF; cdr3_nt: TGTGCCAGCAGCTTAGCGGCTGACACGAACACCGGGGAGCTGTTTTTT
j_call: TRBJ2-5; d_call: TRBD2; v_call: TRBV29-1; clone_size: few; cdr3_aa: CSVEGGPSGGGSETQYF; cdr3_nt: TGCAGCGTTGAAGGGGGCCCCTCGGGGGGGGGCTCGGAGACCCAGTACTTC
j_call: TRBJ2-4; d_call: NA; v_call: TRBV20-1; clone_size: few; cdr3_aa: CSARDAYLGAKNIQYF; cdr3_nt: TGCAGTGCTAGAGATGCTTATTTGGGAGCCAAAAACATTCAGTACTTC
j_call: TRBJ1-1; d_call: NA; v_call: TRBV12-3/TRBV12-4; clone_size: NA; cdr3_aa: CASSGGRILGTEAFF; cdr3_nt: TGTGCCAGCAGTGGCGGGAGAATTCTGGGCACTGAAGCTTTCTTT
j_call: TRBJ1-5; d_call: NA; v_call: TRBV15; clone_size: NA; cdr3_aa: CATSPRVSNQPQHF; cdr3_nt: TGTGCCACCAGCCCCAGGGTCAGCAATCAGCCCCAGCATTTT
j_call: TRBJ2-2; d_call: NA; v_call: TRBV7-6; clone_size: few; cdr3_aa: CASSLDGSTGELFF; cdr3_nt: TGTGCCAGCAGCTTAGACGGGAGTACCGGGGAGCTGTTTTTT
j_call: TRBJ2-2; d_call: NA; v_call: TRBV29-1; clone_size: NA; cdr3_aa: CSVVPRDKNTGELFF; cdr3_nt: TGCAGCGTTGTCCCTCGGGACAAAAACACCGGGGAGCTGTTTTTT
j_call: TRBJ1-1; d_call: NA; v_call: TRBV21-1; clone_size: NA; cdr3_aa: CASSNIFPRRVCTEAFF; cdr3_nt: TGTGCCAGCAGCAATATTTTCCCCAGGAGGGTGTGTACTGAAGCTTTCTTT
j_call: TRBJ1-1; d_call: NA; v_call: TRBV10-3; clone_size: NA; cdr3_aa: CAITEGYTEAFF; cdr3_nt: TGTGCCATCACCGAGGGATACACTGAAGCTTTCTTT
j_call: TRBJ1-5; d_call: NA; v_call: TRBV7-9; clone_size: NA; cdr3_aa: CASSDTGSGNQPQHF; cdr3_nt: TGTGCCAGCAGCGATACCGGGTCCGGCAATCAGCCCCAGCATTTT
j_call: TRBJ2-3; d_call: NA; v_call: TRBV5-1; clone_size: NA; cdr3_aa: CASSPYWGTDTQYF; cdr3_nt: TGCGCCAGCAGCCCCTATTGGGGCACAGATACGCAGTATTTT
j_call: TRBJ1-1; d_call: TRBD1; v_call: TRBV7-9; clone_size: NA; cdr3_aa: CASSLSGGAGTEAFF; cdr3_nt: TGTGCCAGCAGCCTATCAGGGGGCGCGGGCACTGAAGCTTTCTTT
j_call: TRBJ2-6; d_call: NA; v_call: TRBV7-3; clone_size: few; cdr3_aa: CASSLSGAGANVLTF; cdr3_nt: TGTGCCAGCAGCTTATCAGGTGCTGGGGCCAACGTCCTGACTTTC
j_call: TRBJ2-5; d_call: NA; v_call: TRBV7-9; clone_size: NA; cdr3_aa: CASSSDRASVRETQYF; cdr3_nt: TGTGCCAGCAGCTCTGACCGCGCTAGCGTTCGGGAGACCCAGTACTTC
j_call: TRBJ2-5; d_call: NA; v_call: TRBV7-8; clone_size: few; cdr3_aa: CASSRVQETQYF; cdr3_nt: TGTGCCAGCAGCCGGGTCCAAGAGACCCAGTACTTC
j_call: TRBJ1-2; d_call: TRBD1; v_call: TRBV15; clone_size: NA; cdr3_aa: CATGDSQDYGYTF; cdr3_nt: TGTGCCACCGGGGACAGTCAAGACTATGGCTACACCTTC
j_call: TRBJ2-6; d_call: NA; v_call: TRBV12-2; clone_size: few; cdr3_aa: CASRLSLAENSGANVLTF; cdr3_nt: TGTGCAAGTCGCCTGAGCCTAGCGGAAAACTCTGGGGCCAACGTCCTGACTTTC
j_call: TRBJ2-1; d_call: TRBD1; v_call: TRBV27; clone_size: NA; cdr3_aa: CASRKTGYNEQFF; cdr3_nt: TGTGCCAGCAGAAAGACAGGGTACAATGAGCAGTTCTTC
j_call: TRBJ2-5; d_call: TRBD2; v_call: TRBV7-6; clone_size: many; cdr3_aa: CASSSLGGDQETQYF; cdr3_nt: TGTGCCAGCAGCTCCCTGGGGGGGGACCAAGAGACCCAGTACTTC
j_call: TRBJ2-5; d_call: NA; v_call: TRBV29-1; clone_size: NA; cdr3_aa: CSVEFWQGVQETQYF; cdr3_nt: TGCAGCGTTGAATTCTGGCAGGGTGTACAAGAGACCCAGTACTTC
j_call: TRBJ2-1; d_call: NA; v_call: TRBV15; clone_size: few; cdr3_aa: CATSREDYDPHEQFF; cdr3_nt: TGTGCCACCAGCAGAGAAGACTATGATCCCCATGAGCAGTTCTTC
j_call: TRBJ2-7; d_call: NA; v_call: TRBV7-9; clone_size: NA; cdr3_aa: CASSPSDTPIFEQYF; cdr3_nt: TGTGCCAGCAGCCCCTCTGACACCCCTATCTTCGAGCAGTACTTC
j_call: TRBJ2-7; d_call: TRBD2; v_call: TRBV6-1; clone_size: few; cdr3_aa: CASSEAGTSGLYEQYF; cdr3_nt: TGTGCCAGCAGTGAAGCAGGGACTAGCGGACTCTACGAGCAGTACTTC
j_call: TRBJ2-3; d_call: NA; v_call: TRBV12-3/TRBV12-4; clone_size: few; cdr3_aa: CASSPGLTTDTQYF; cdr3_nt: TGTGCCAGCAGCCCAGGGCTGACCACAGATACGCAGTATTTT
j_call: TRBJ1-5; d_call: TRBD1; v_call: TRBV7-9; clone_size: once; cdr3_aa: CASSLGDREGQPQHF; cdr3_nt: TGTGCCAGCAGCTTAGGGGACAGGGAAGGTCAGCCCCAGCATTTT
j_call: TRBJ2-1; d_call: TRBD1; v_call: TRBV2; clone_size: few; cdr3_aa: CARDPPLWTGRQFF; cdr3_nt: TGTGCCAGAGACCCCCCCTTGTGGACAGGGAGACAGTTCTTC
j_call: TRBJ1-1; d_call: TRBD1; v_call: TRBV5-1; clone_size: few; cdr3_aa: CASSGGQGDGDTEAFF; cdr3_nt: TGCGCCAGCAGCGGCGGACAGGGGGACGGGGACACTGAAGCTTTCTTT
j_call: TRBJ2-3; d_call: NA; v_call: TRBV20-1; clone_size: NA; cdr3_aa: CSASAGAADTQYF; cdr3_nt: TGCAGTGCTAGTGCAGGGGCCGCAGATACGCAGTATTTT
j_call: TRBJ2-7; d_call: NA; v_call: TRBV4-1; clone_size: few; cdr3_aa: CASSQDWYEQYF; cdr3_nt: TGCGCCAGCAGCCAAGATTGGTACGAGCAGTACTTC
j_call: TRBJ2-5; d_call: NA; v_call: TRBV7-2; clone_size: NA; cdr3_aa: CASSLGPMGQTQYF; cdr3_nt: TGTGCCAGCAGCTTAGGGCCGATGGGTCAGACCCAGTACTTC
j_call: TRBJ1-1; d_call: NA; v_call: TRBV20-1; clone_size: many; cdr3_aa: CSAPSGDLTEAFF; cdr3_nt: TGCAGTGCACCGAGCGGGGACCTCACTGAAGCTTTCTTT
j_call: TRBJ2-7; d_call: NA; v_call: TRBV5-1; clone_size: many; cdr3_aa: CASSLGGQPYEQYF; cdr3_nt: TGCGCCAGCAGCTTGGGGGGACAACCCTACGAGCAGTACTTC
j_call: TRBJ2-2; d_call: NA; v_call: TRBV9; clone_size: few; cdr3_aa: CASSVETLPNTGELFF; cdr3_nt: TGTGCCAGCAGCGTAGAAACACTCCCGAACACCGGGGAGCTGTTTTTT
j_call: TRBJ2-1; d_call: NA; v_call: TRBV27; clone_size: few; cdr3_aa: CASTPGGIAAYNEQFF; cdr3_nt: TGTGCCAGCACCCCCGGGGGTATAGCGGCATACAATGAGCAGTTCTTC
j_call: TRBJ1-2; d_call: TRBD1; v_call: TRBV7-9; clone_size: NA; cdr3_aa: CASSFGYRDRGNQDYGYTF; cdr3_nt: TGTGCCAGCAGCTTTGGCTACCGGGACAGGGGCAATCAGGACTATGGCTACACCTTC
j_call: TRBJ2-6; d_call: NA; v_call: TRBV7-9; clone_size: NA; cdr3_aa: CASSLEGFGANVLTF; cdr3_nt: TGTGCCAGCAGCTTAGAAGGTTTTGGGGCCAACGTCCTGACTTTC